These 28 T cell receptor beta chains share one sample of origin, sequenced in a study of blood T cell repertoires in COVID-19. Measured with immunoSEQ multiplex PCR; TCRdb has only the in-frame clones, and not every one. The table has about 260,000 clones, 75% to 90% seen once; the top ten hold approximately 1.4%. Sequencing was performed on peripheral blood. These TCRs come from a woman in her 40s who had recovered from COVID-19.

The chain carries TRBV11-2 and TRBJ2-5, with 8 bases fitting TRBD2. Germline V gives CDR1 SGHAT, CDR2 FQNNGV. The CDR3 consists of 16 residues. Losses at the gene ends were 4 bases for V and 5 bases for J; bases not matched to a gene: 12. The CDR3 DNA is TGTGCCAGCAGCTCGCCGAGCGGGGGCCCGGGGGAGACCCAGTACTTC. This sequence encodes CASSSPSGGPGETQYF.

CDR3 nucleotide sequence: TGTGCCAGCAGCTTAGATGACAGGGGTTTGAATTCACCCCTCCACTTT. This sequence encodes CASSLDDRGLNSPLHF. J is TRBJ1-6 and V is TRBV11-2; 8 bases are shared with TRBD1. CDR1 and CDR2 from the germline V gene are SGHAT and FQNNGV. J was trimmed by 7 bases and V by 0 bases; bases with no gene match: 5. This CDR3 has 16 amino acids.

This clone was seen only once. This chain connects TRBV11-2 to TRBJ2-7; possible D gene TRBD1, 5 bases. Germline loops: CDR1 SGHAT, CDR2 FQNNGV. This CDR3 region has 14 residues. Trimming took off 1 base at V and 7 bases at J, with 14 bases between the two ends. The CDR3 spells CASSLGSRVGEQYF. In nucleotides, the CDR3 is TGTGCCAGCAGCTTAGGTTCCAGGGTGGGGGAGCAGTACTTC.

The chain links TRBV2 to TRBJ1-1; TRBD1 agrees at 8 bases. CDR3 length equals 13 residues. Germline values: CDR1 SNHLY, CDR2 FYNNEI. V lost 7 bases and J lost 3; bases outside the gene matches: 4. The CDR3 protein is CASTLQGDTEAFF. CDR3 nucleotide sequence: TGTGCCAGCACACTACAGGGGGACACTGAAGCTTTCTTT.

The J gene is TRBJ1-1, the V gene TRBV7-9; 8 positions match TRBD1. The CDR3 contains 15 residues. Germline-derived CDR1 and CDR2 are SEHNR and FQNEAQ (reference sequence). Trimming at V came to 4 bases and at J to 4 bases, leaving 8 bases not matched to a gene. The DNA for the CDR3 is TGTGCCAGCAGCTCCCCGGACAGGGCGCGCACTGAAGCTTTCTTT. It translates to CASSSPDRARTEAFF.

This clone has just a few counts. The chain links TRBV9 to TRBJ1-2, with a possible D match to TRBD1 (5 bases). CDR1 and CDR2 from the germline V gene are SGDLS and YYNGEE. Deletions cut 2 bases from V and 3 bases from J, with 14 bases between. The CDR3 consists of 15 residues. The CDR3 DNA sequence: TGTGCCAGCAGCGTGATAGGGGCCGAGTACTATGGCTACACCTTC. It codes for CASSVIGAEYYGYTF.

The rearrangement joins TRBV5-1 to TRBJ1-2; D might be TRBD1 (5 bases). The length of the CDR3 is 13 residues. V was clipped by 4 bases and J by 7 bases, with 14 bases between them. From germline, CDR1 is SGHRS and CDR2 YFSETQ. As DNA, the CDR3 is TGCGCCAGCAGCGGAACAGGAAGGAGTGGCTACACCTTC. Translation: CASSGTGRSGYTF.

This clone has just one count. CDR3 residues: CASSEAARGYEQYF. CDR3 DNA: TGTGCCAGCAGTGAAGCGGCCAGGGGCTACGAGCAGTACTTC. The chain links TRBV6-1 to TRBJ2-7, with D tentatively TRBD1 (6 bases). The CDR3 is made up of 14 amino acids. V was pared by 0 bases and J by 3 bases, with 9 bases between. The germline V gene has CDR1 MNHNS and CDR2 SASEGT.

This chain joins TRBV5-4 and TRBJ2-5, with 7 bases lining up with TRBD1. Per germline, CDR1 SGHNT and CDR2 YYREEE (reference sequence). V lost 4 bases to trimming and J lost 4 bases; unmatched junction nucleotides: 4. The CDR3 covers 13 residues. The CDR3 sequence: CASSVDRVETQYF. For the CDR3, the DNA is TGTGCCAGCAGCGTTGACAGGGTAGAGACCCAGTACTTC.

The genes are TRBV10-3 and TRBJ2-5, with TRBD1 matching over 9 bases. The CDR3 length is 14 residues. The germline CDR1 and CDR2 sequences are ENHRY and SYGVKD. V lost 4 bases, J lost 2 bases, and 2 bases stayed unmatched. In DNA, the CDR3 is TGTGCCATCAGTGGGGGACAGGGTCAAGAGACCCAGTACTTC. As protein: CAISGGQGQETQYF.

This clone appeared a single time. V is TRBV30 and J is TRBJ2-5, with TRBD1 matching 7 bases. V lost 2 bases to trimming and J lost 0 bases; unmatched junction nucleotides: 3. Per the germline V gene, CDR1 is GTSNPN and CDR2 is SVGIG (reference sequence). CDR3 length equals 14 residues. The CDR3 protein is CAWSKGQYQETQYF. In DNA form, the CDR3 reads TGTGCCTGGAGTAAGGGACAGTACCAAGAGACCCAGTACTTC.

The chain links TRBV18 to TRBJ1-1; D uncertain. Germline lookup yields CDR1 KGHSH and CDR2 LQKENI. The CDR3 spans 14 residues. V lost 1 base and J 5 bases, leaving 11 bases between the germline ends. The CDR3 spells CASSPRVRGTEAFF. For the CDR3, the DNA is TGTGCCAGCTCACCACGGGTGAGAGGAACTGAAGCTTTCTTT. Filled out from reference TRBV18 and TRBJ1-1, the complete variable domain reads NAGVMQNPRHLVRRRGQEARLRCSPMKGHSHVYWYRQLPEEGLKFMVYLQKENIIDESGMPKERFSAEFPKEGPSILRIQQVVRGDSAAYFCASSPRVRGTEAFFGQGTRLTVV.

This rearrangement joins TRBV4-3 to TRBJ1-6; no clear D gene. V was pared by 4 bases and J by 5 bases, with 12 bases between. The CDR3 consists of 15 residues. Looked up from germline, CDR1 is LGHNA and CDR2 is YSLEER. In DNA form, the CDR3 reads TGCGCCAGCAGCCGCGGAACGAACGATAATTCACCCCTCCACTTT. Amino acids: CASSRGTNDNSPLHF.

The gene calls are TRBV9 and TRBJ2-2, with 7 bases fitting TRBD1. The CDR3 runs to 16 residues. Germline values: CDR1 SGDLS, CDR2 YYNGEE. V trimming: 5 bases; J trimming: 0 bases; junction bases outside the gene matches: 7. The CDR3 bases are TGTGCCAGCAGTATCAGACAGGGCGCGAACACCGGGGAGCTGTTTTTT. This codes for CASSIRQGANTGELFF.

CDR3 region: CAISDWTNYNEQFF. The CDR3, as DNA: TGTGCCATCAGTGATTGGACAAACTACAATGAGCAGTTCTTC. This chain connects TRBV10-3 to TRBJ2-1; D is possibly TRBD1 (5 bases). Trimming left V 3 bases short and J 3 bases short, with 9 bases between. CDR3 length: 14 amino acids. CDR1 ENHRY and CDR2 SYGVKD come from the germline V gene.

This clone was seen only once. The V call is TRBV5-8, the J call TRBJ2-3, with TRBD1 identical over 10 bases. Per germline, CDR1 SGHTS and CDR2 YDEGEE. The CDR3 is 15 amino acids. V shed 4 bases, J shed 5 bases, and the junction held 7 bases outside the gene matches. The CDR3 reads CASSPGTGAGDTQYF. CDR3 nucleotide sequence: TGTGCCAGCAGCCCGGGGACAGGGGCGGGAGATACGCAGTATTTT. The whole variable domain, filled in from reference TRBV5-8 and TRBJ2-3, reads EAGVTQSPTHLIKTRGQQATLRCSPISGHTSVYWYQQALGLGLQFLLWYDEGEERNRGNFPPRFSGRQFPNYSSELNVNALELEDSALYLCASSPGTGAGDTQYFGPGTRLTVL.

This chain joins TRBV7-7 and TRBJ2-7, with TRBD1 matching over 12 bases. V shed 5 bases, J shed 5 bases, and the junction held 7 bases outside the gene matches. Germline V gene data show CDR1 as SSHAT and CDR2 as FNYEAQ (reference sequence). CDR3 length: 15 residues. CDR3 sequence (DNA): TGTGCCAGCAGCGCGTCCGGGACAGGGGGCGACGAGCAGTACTTC. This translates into CASSASGTGGDEQYF.

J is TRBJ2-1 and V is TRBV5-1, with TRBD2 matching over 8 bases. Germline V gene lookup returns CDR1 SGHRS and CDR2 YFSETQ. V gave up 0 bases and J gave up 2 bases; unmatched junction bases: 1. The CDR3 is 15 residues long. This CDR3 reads CASSLEAGAYNEQFF. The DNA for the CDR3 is TGCGCCAGCAGCTTGGAAGCGGGGGCCTACAATGAGCAGTTCTTC.

The CDR3 here is CASSQETENTIYF. The CDR3 region has the DNA TGTGCCAGCAGCCAAGAAACGGAGAACACCATATATTTT. The rearrangement links TRBV3-1 (or the pseudogene TRBV3-2) to TRBJ1-3, with D uncertain. Germline lookup yields CDR1 LGHDT and CDR2 YNNKEL (reference sequence). The germline V and J ends were trimmed by 0 bases and 7 bases, with 7 bases remaining between them. This CDR3 is 13 amino acids long.

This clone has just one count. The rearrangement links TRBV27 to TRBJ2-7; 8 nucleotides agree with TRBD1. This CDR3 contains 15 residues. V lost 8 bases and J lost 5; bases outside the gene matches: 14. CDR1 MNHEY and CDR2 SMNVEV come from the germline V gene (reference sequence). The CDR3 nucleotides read TGTGCCAGCTCTAGACCGGGACAGGTTGTCCACGAGCAGTACTTC. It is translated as CASSRPGQVVHEQYF.

CDR3: CASSLAGATRETQYF. CDR3 DNA: TGTGCCAGCAGCTTAGCGGGGGCGACTCGGGAGACCCAGTACTTC. This sequence joins TRBV5-4 and TRBJ2-5; 8 bases align to TRBD2. Germline V gene data show CDR1 as SGHNT and CDR2 as YYREEE (reference sequence). This CDR3 has 15 residues. The V and J ends lost 2 bases and 5 bases, in that order; junction bases with no gene match: 8.

DNA of the CDR3: TGTGCCAGCTCACCCGGACAGGGAAATCAGCCCCAGCATTTT. This translates into CASSPGQGNQPQHF. The chain uses TRBV18 and TRBJ1-5; TRBD1 aligns across 8 bases. This CDR3 has 14 residues. V lost 3 bases to trimming and J lost 4 bases; unmatched junction nucleotides: 2. Germline V gene sequence: CDR1 KGHSH, CDR2 LQKENI.

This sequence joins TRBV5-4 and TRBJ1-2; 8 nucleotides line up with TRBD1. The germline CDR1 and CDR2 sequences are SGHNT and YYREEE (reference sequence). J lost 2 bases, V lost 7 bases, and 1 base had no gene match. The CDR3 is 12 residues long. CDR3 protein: CASGQGNYGYTF. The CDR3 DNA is TGTGCCAGCGGACAGGGAAACTATGGCTACACCTTC.

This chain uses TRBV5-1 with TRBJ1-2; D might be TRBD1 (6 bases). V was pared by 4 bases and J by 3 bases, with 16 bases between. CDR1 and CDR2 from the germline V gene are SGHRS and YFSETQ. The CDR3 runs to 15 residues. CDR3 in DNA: TGCGCCAGCAGCCGATTGGGGGCGCGGGACTATGGCTACACCTTC. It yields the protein CASSRLGARDYGYTF. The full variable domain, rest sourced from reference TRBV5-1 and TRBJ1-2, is KAGVTQTPRYLIKTRGQQVTLSCSPISGHRSVSWYQQTPGQGLQFLFEYFSETQRNKGNFPGRFSGRQFSNSRSEMNVSTLELGDSALYLCASSRLGARDYGYTFGSGTRLTVV.

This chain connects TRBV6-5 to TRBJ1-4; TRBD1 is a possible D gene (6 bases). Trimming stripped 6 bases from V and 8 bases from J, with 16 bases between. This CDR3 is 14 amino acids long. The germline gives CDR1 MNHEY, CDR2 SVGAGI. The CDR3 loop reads CASSRGGGWEKLFF. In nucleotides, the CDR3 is TGTGCCAGCAGCCGTGGGGGGGGCTGGGAAAAACTGTTTTTT.

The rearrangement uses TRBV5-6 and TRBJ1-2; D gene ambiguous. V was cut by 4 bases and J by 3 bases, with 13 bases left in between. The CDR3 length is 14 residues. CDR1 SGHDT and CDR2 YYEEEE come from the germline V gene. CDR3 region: CASSPLGRHYGYTF. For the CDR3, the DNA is TGTGCCAGCAGCCCCCTCGGGAGGCACTATGGCTACACCTTC.

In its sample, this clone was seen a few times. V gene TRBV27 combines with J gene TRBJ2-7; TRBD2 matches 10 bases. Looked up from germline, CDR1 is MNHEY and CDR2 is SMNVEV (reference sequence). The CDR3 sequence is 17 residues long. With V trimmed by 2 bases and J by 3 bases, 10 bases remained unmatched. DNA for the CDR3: TGTGCCAGCAGTTTACTACAGTCGGCTAGCGGGAGCTACGAGCAGTACTTC. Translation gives CASSLLQSASGSYEQYF.

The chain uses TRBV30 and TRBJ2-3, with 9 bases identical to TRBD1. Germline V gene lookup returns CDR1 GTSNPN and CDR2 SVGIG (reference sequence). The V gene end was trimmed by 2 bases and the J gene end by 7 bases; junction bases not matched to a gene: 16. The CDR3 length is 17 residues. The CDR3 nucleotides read TGTGCCTGGAGTCGTAGCGATCCGGGACAGGGAACCTATACGCAGTATTTT. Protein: CAWSRSDPGQGTYTQYF.